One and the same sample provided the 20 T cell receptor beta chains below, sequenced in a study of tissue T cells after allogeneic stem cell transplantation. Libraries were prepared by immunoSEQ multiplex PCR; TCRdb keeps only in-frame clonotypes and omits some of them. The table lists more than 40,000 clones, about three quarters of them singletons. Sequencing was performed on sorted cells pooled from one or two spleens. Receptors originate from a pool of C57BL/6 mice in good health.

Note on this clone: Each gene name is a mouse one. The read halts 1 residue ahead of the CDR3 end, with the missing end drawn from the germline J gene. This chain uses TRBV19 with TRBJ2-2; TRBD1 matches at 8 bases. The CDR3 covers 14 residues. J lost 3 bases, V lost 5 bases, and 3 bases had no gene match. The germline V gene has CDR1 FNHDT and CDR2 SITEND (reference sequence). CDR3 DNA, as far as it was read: TGTGCCAGCAGCCCACAGGGGGACACCGGGCAGCTCTAC. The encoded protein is CASSPQGDTGQLY. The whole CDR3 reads CASSPQGDTGQLYF.

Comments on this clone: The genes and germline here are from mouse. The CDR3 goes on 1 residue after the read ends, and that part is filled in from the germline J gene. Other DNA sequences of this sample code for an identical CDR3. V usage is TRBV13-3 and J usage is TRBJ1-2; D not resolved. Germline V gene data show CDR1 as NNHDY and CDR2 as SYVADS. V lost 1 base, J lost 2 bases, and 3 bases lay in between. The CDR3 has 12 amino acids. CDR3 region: CASSDRNSDYTF. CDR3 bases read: TGTGCCAGCAGTGATCGGAACTCCGACTACACC.

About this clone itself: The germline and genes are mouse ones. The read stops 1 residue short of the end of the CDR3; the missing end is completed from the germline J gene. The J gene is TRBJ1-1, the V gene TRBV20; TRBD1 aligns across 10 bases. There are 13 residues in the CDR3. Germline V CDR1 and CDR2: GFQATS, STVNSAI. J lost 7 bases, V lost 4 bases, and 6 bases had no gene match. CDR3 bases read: TGTGGTGCTATCCGACAGGGGGCGAGAGAAGTCTTC. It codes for CGAIRQGAREVF. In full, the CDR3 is CGAIRQGAREVFF. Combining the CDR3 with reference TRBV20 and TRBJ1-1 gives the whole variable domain GALVYQYPRRTICKSGTSMRMECQAVGFQATSVAWYRQSPQKTFELIALSTVNSAIKYEQNFTQEKFPISHPNLSFSSMTVLNAYLEDRGLYLCGAIRQGAREVFFGKGTRLTVV.

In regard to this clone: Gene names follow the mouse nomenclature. CDR3 in amino acids: CASSPGTGGGYTLYF. The part of the CDR3 DNA that was read is TGTGCCAGCAGTCCCGGGACAGGGGGCGGATACACCTTGTAC. The V and J genes are TRBV19 and TRBJ2-4; the match to TRBD1 covers 12 bases. The read gets to within 1 residue of the CDR3 end, and the germline J gene fills in the rest. The germline gives CDR1 FNHDT, CDR2 SITEND (reference sequence). V shed 4 bases and J 7 bases; nucleotides not matched to a gene: 7. This CDR3 is built from 15 residues.

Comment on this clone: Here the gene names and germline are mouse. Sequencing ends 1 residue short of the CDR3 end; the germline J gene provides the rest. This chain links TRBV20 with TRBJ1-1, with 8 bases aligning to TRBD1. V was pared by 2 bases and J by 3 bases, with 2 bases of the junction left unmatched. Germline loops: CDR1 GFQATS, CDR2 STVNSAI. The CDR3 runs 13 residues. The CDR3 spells CGARNRGDTEVFF. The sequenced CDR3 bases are TGTGGTGCTAGGAACAGGGGGGACACAGAAGTCTTC.

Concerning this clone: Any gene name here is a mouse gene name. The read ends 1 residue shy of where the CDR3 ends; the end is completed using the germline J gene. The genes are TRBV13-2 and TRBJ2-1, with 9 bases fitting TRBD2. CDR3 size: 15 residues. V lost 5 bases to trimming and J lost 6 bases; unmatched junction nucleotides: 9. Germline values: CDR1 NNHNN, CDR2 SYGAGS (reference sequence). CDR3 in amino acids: CASGLRDWVLAEQFF. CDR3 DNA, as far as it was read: TGTGCCAGCGGCCTTCGGGACTGGGTACTTGCTGAGCAGTTC.

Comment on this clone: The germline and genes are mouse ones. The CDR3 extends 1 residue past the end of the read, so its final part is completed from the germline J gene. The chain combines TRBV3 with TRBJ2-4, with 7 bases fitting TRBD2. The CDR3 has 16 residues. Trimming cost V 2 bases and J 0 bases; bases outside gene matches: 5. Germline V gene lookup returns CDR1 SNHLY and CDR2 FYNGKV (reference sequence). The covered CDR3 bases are TGTGCCAGCAGCTTATCGCTGGGGGATAGTCAAAACACCTTGTAC. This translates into CASSLSLGDSQNTLY. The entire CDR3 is CASSLSLGDSQNTLYF.

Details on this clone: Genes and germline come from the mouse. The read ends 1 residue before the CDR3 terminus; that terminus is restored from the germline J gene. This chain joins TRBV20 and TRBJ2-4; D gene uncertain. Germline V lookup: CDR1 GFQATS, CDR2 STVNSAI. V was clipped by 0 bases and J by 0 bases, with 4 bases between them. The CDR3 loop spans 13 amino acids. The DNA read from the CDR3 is TGTGGTGCTAGGGACTTTAGTCAAAACACCTTGTAC. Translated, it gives CGARDFSQNTLY. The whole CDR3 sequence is CGARDFSQNTLYF.

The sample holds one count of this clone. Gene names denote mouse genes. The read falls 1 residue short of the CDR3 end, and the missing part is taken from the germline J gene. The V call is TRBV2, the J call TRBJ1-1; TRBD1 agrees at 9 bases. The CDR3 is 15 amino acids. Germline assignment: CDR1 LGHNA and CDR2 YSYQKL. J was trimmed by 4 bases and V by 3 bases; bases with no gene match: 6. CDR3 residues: CASSQGTGRGTEVFF. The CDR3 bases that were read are TGTGCCAGCAGCCAGGGGACAGGGAGGGGCACAGAAGTCTTC.

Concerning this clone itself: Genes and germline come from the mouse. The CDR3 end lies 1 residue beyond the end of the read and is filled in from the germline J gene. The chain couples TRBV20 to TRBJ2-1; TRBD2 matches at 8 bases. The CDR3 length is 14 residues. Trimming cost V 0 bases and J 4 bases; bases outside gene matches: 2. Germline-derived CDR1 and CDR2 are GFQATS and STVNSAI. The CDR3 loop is CGARDGGGYAEQFF. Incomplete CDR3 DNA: TGTGGTGCTAGGGATGGGGGGGGATATGCTGAGCAGTTC.

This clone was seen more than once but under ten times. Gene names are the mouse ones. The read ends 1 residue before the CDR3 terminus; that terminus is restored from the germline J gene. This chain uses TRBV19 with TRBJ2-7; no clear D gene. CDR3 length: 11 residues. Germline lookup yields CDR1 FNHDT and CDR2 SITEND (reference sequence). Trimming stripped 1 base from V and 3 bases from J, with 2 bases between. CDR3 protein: CASSINYEQYF. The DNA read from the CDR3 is TGTGCCAGCAGTATAAACTATGAACAGTAC.

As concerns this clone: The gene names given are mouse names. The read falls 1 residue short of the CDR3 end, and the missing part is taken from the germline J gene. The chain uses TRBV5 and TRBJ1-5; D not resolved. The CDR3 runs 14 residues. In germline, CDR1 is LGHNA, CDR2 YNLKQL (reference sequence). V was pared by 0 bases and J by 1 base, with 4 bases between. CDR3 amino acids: CASSQDGNNQAPLF. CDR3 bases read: TGTGCCAGCAGCCAAGACGGGAACAACCAGGCTCCGCTT.

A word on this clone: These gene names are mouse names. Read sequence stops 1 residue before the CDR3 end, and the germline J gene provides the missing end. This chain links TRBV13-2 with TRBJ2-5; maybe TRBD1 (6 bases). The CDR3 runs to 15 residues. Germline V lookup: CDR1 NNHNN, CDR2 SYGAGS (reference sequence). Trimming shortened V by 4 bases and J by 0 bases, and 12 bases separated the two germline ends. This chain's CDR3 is CASGPGTFNQDTQYF. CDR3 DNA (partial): TGTGCCAGCGGTCCCGGGACATTTAACCAAGACACCCAGTAC.

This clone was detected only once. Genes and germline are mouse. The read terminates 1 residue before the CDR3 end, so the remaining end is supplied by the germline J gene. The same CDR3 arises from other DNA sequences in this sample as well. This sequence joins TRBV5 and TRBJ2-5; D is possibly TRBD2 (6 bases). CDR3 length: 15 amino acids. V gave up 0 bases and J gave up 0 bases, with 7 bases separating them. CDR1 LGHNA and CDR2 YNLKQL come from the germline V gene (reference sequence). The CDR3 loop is CASSQDWGNQDTQYF. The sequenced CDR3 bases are TGTGCCAGCAGCCAAGACTGGGGTAACCAAGACACCCAGTAC.

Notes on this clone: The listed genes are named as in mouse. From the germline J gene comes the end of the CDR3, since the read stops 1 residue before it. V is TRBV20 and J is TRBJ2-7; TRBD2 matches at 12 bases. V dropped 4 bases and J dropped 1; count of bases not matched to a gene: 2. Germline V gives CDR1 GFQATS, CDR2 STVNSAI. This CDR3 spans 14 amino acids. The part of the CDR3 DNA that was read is TGTGGTGCTATGGACTGGGGGGGGTCCTATGAACAGTAC. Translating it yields CGAMDWGGSYEQY. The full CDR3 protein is CGAMDWGGSYEQYF.

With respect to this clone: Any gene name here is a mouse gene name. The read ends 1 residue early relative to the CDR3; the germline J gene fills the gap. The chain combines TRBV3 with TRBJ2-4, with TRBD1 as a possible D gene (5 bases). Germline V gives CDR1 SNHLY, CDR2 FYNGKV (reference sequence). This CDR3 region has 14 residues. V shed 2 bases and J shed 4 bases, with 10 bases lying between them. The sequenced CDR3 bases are TGTGCCAGCAGCTTATACATAGGGGAAAACACCTTGTAC. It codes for CASSLYIGENTLY. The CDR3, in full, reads CASSLYIGENTLYF.

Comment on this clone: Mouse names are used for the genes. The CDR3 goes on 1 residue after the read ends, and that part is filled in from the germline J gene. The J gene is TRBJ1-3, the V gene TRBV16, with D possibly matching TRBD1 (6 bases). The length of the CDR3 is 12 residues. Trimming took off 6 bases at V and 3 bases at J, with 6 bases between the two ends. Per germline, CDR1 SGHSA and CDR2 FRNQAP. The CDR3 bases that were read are TGTGCAAGCAGACAGGGTGGAAATACGCTCTAT. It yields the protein CASRQGGNTLY. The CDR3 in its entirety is CASRQGGNTLYF. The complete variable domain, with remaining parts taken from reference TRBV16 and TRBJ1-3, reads NAGVIQTPRHKVTGKGQEATLWCEPISGHSAVFWYRQTIVQGLEFLTYFRNQAPIDDSGMPKERFSAQMPNQSHSTLKIQSTQPQDSAVYLCASRQGGNTLYFGEGSRLIVV.

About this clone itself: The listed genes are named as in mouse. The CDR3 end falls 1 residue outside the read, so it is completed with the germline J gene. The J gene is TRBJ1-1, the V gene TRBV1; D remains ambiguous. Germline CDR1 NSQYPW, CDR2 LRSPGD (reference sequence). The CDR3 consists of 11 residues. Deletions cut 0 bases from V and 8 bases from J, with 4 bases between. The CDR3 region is CTCSAESEVFF. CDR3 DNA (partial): TGCACCTGCAGTGCAGAGAGCGAAGTCTTC.

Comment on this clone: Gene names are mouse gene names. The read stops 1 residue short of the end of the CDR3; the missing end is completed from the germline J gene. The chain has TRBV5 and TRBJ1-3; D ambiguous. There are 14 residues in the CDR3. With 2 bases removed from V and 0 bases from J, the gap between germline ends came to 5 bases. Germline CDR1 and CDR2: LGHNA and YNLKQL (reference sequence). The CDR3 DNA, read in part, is TGTGCCAGCAGCCAAAGTAGTTCTGGAAATACGCTCTAT. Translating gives CASSQSSSGNTLY. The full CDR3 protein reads CASSQSSSGNTLYF.

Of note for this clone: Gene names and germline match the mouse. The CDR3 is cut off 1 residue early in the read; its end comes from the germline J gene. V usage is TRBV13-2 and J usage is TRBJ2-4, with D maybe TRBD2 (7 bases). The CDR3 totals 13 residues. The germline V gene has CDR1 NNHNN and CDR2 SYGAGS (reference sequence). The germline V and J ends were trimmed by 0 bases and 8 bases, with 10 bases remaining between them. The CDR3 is CASGDEGGGTLYF. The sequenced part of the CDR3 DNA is TGTGCCAGCGGTGATGAGGGGGGGGGCACCTTGTAC.